The 13 T cell receptor beta chains presented below share a single source sample, sequenced in a study of blood T cell repertoires in COVID-19. Sequencing was performed with immunoSEQ multiplex PCR; in TCRdb, only in-frame clones are kept and a portion is missing. The sample has some 110,000 clones, 86% seen once. The source material was peripheral blood. The receptor source for this set is a human donor in a cohort sampled during active COVID-19.

The chain carries TRBV7-9 and TRBJ2-1; D not resolved. The CDR3 covers 11 residues. The germline V gene encodes CDR1 SEHNR and CDR2 FQNEAQ (reference sequence). Trimming took off 1 base at V and 13 bases at J, with 8 bases between the two ends. The CDR3 loop reads CASSLDLLQFF. The CDR3 coding sequence is TGTGCCAGCAGCTTAGATCTCCTACAGTTCTTC.

This chain connects TRBV6-2 or TRBV6-3 to TRBJ2-3; D might be TRBD1 (6 bases). CDR1 and CDR2 (germline): MNHEY, SVGEGT. This CDR3 spans 17 amino acids. V was cut by 0 bases and J by 2 bases, with 15 bases left in between. The CDR3 DNA sequence: TGTGCCAGCAGTTACTCGTCTCGGCCAGGGGACACAGATACGCAGTATTTT. Translation gives CASSYSSRPGDTDTQYF.

The chain has TRBV19 and TRBJ1-5; D unresolved. The CDR3 covers 14 residues. V dropped 3 bases and J dropped 4 bases, with 10 bases sitting between them. Germline V lookup: CDR1 LNHDA, CDR2 SQIVND (reference sequence). CDR3 residues: CASSIWRQNQPQHF. CDR3 coding DNA: TGTGCCAGTAGTATTTGGCGGCAGAATCAGCCCCAGCATTTT.

This chain links TRBV7-2 with TRBJ2-5; D gene ambiguous. Trimming cost V 3 bases and J 4 bases, with 6 bases left between them. Germline V gene data show CDR1 as SGHTA and CDR2 as FQGNSA. This CDR3 is 12 amino acids long. CDR3 DNA: TGTGCCAGCAGCTTTACGGGAGAGACCCAGTACTTC. Encoded protein: CASSFTGETQYF.

The V and J genes are TRBV24-1 and TRBJ2-3, with TRBD2 matching 9 bases. Germline assignment: CDR1 KGHDR and CDR2 SFDVKD. With V trimmed by 2 bases and J by 5 bases, 10 bases remained unmatched. The CDR3 contains 17 residues. The CDR3 reads CATSDSSASGELDTQYF. CDR3 DNA: TGTGCCACCAGTGATTCGTCGGCTAGCGGGGAACTAGATACGCAGTATTTT.

This rearrangement joins TRBV6-6 to TRBJ2-5; TRBD2 is a possible D gene (6 bases). Trimming stripped 6 bases from V and 3 bases from J, with 17 bases between. CDR1 MNHNY and CDR2 SVGAGI come from the germline V gene (reference sequence). CDR3 size: 15 residues. The CDR3 spells CASRTGSSAKETQYF. The DNA for the CDR3 is TGTGCCAGCAGGACGGGTTCTAGCGCCAAAGAGACCCAGTACTTC.

This clone was counted once. The chain is built from TRBV19 and TRBJ2-5; 8 nucleotides align to TRBD1. CDR3 length: 16 residues. The J segment lost 1 base and the V segment lost 6 bases, leaving 10 bases of the junction unmatched. The germline V gene encodes CDR1 LNHDA and CDR2 SQIVND (reference sequence). This CDR3 is CASSLPTGQVQETQYF. In nucleotides, the CDR3 is TGTGCCAGTAGCCTGCCTACGGGACAGGTCCAAGAGACCCAGTACTTC.

V is TRBV27 and J is TRBJ1-1; 8 bases agree with TRBD1. Germline-derived CDR1 and CDR2 are MNHEY and SMNVEV (reference sequence). This CDR3 comprises 14 residues. The ends lost 3 bases at V and 1 base at J; junction bases unmatched: 1. The CDR3 sequence: CASSFDRGNTEAFF. The CDR3 nucleotides are TGTGCCAGCAGTTTCGACAGGGGGAACACTGAAGCTTTCTTT.

V is TRBV11-2 and J is TRBJ2-2; D call uncertain. The CDR3 extends over 17 amino acids. V lost 3 bases and J lost 0, with 14 bases in between. CDR1 is SGHAT, CDR2 FQNNGV, per germline. CDR3 coding DNA: TGTGCCAGCAGCTTTAGTGTAAGCGAGTCGAACACCGGGGAGCTGTTTTTT. Translating it yields CASSFSVSESNTGELFF.

V and J are TRBV27 and TRBJ2-7; tentative D call: TRBD2 (5 bases). The CDR3 spans 14 residues. Trimming shortened V by 2 bases and J by 4 bases, and 12 bases separated the two germline ends. Germline V lookup: CDR1 MNHEY, CDR2 SMNVEV (reference sequence). CDR3 nucleotides: TGTGCCAGCAGTTTAAAGACCGGCGGGTACGAGCAGTACTTC. Protein sequence: CASSLKTGGYEQYF.

V is TRBV9 and J is TRBJ2-3, with D perhaps matching TRBD2 (6 bases). Trimming left V 0 bases short and J 0 bases short, with 8 bases between. The CDR3 sequence is 15 residues long. Germline V gene lookup returns CDR1 SGDLS and CDR2 YYNGEE. CDR3 residues: CASSVVGTSTDTQYF. DNA for the CDR3: TGTGCCAGCAGCGTAGTCGGGACTAGCACAGATACGCAGTATTTT.

This chain connects TRBV5-6 to TRBJ1-1; 8 bases fit TRBD1. The CDR3 has 14 amino acids. The J segment lost 0 bases and the V segment lost 7 bases, leaving 5 bases of the junction unmatched. From germline, CDR1 is SGHDT and CDR2 YYEEEE. This CDR3 reads CASDRGLMNTEAFF. CDR3 in DNA: TGTGCCAGCGACAGGGGCCTCATGAACACTGAAGCTTTCTTT.

The V gene is TRBV5-1, the J gene TRBJ1-2; possible D gene TRBD1, 6 bases. The CDR3 contains 14 residues. Deletions cut 3 bases from V and 4 bases from J, with 13 bases between. Germline V gene data show CDR1 as SGHRS and CDR2 as YFSETQ. This CDR3 reads CASSSTGQSYGYTF. The CDR3, as DNA: TGCGCCAGCAGCTCGACCGGACAGAGCTATGGCTACACCTTC.